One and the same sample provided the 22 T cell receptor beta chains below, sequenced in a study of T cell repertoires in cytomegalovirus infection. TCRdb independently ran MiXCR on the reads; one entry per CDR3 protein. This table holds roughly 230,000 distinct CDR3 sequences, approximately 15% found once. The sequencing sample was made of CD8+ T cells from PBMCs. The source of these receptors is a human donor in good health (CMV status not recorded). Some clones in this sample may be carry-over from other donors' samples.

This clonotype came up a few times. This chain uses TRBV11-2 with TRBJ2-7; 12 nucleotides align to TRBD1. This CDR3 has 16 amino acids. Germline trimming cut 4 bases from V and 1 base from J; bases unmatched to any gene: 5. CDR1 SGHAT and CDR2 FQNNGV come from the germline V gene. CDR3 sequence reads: CASSSPGQGASYEQYF. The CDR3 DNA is TGTGCCAGCAGCTCTCCGGGACAGGGGGCTTCCTACGAGCAGTACTTC.

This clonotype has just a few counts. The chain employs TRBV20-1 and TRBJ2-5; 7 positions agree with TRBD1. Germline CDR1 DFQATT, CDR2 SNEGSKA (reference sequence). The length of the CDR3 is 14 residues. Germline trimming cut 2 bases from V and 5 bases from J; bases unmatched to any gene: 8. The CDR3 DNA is TGCAGTGCTAGACCCCCGAGGGGGCCGGAGACCCAGTACTTC. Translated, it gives CSARPPRGPETQYF.

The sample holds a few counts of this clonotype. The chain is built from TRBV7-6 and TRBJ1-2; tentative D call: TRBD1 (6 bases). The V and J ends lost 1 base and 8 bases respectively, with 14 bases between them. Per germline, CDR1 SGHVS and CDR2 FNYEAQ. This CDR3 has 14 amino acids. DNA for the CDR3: TGTGCCAGCAGCTTAGATGGGGGGCTCTACGGCTACACCTTC. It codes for CASSLDGGLYGYTF.

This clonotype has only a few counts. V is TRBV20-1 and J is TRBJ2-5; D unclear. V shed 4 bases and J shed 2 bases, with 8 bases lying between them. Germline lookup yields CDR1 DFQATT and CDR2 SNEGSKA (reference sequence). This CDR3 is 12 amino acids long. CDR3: CSATLSQETQYF. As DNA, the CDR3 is TGCAGTGCTACTCTCTCACAAGAGACCCAGTACTTC.

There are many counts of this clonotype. The CDR3 DNA follows: TGTGCCAGCAGCGGGGGGGCCTACGAGCAGTACTTC. Encoded protein: CASSGGAYEQYF. The chain couples TRBV12-3 or TRBV12-4 to TRBJ2-7, with 8 bases lining up with TRBD2. CDR3 length: 12 amino acids. V trimming: 6 bases; J trimming: 2 bases; junction bases outside the gene matches: 0.

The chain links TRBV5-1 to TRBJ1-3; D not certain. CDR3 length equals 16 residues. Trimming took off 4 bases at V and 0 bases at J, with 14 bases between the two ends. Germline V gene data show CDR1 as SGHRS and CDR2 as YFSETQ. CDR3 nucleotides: TGCGCCAGCAGCGCCGCGAGTGATAACTCTGGAAACACCATATATTTT. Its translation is CASSAASDNSGNTIYF.

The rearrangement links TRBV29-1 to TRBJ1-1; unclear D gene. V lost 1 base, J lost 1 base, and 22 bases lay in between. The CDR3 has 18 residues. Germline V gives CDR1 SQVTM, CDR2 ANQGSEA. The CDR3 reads CSVEVYSFREDSNTEAFF. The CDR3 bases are TGCAGCGTTGAAGTCTACAGTTTTCGGGAAGACTCGAACACTGAAGCTTTCTTT. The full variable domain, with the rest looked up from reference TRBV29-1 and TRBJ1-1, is SAVISQKPSRDICQRGTSLTIQCQVDSQVTMMFWYRQQPGQSLTLIATANQGSEATYESGFVIDKFPISRPNLTFSTLTVSNMSPEDSSIYLCSVEVYSFREDSNTEAFFGQGTRLTVV.

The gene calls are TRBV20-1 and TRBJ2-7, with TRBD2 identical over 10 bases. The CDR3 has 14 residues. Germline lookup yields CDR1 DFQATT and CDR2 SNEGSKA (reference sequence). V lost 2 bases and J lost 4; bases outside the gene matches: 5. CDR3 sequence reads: CSARSSGGYYEQYF. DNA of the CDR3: TGCAGTGCTAGAAGTAGCGGGGGGTATTACGAGCAGTACTTC.

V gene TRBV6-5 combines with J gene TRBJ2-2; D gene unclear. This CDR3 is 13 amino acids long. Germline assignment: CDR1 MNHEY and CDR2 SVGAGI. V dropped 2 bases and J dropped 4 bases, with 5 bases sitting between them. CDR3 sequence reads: CASSYRSTGELFF. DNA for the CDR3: TGTGCCAGCAGTTACAGGTCCACCGGGGAGCTGTTTTTT.

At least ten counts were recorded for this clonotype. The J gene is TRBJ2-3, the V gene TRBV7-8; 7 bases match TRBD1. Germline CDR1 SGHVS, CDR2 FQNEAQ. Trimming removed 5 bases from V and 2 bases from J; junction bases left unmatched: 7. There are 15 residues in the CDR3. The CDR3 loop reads CASSLGDSYTDTQYF. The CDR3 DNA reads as TGTGCCAGCAGCCTGGGGGACAGCTACACAGATACGCAGTATTTT.

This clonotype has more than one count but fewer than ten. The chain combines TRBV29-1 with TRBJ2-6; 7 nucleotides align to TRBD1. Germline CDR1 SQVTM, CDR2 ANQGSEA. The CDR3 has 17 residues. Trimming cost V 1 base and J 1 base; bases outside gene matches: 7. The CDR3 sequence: CSVEVWDRVSGANVLTF. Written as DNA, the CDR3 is TGCAGCGTTGAAGTTTGGGACAGAGTTTCTGGGGCCAACGTCCTGACTTTC.

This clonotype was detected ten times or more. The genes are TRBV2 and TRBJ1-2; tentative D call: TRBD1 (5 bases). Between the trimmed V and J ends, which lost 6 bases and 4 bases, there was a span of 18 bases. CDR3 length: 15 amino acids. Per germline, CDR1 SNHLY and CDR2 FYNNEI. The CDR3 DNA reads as TGTGCCAGCAGGGGAAACAGGCTTGGAGTCTATGGCTACACCTTC. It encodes CASRGNRLGVYGYTF.

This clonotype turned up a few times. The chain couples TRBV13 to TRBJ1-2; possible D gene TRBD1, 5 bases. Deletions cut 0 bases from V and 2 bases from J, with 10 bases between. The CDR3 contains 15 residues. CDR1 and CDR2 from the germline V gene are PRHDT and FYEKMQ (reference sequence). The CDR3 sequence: CASSLGLGGNYGYTF. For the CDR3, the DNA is TGTGCCAGCAGCTTAGGCCTTGGGGGGAACTATGGCTACACCTTC.

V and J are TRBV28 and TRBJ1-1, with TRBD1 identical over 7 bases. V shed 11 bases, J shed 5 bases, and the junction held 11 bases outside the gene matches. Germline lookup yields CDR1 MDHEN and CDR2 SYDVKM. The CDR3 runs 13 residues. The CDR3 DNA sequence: TGTGCCCTAAACAGGGGTAGGGGAACTGAAGCTTTCTTT. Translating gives CALNRGRGTEAFF. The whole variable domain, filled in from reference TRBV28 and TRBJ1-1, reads DVKVTQSSRYLVKRTGEKVFLECVQDMDHENMFWYRQDPGLGLRLIYFSYDVKMKEKGDIPEGYSVSREKKERFSLILESASTNQTSMYLCALNRGRGTEAFFGQGTRLTVV.

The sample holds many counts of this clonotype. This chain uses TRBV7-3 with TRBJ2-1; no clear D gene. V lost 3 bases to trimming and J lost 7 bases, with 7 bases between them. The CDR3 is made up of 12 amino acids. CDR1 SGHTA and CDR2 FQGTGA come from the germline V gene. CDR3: CASSFGLNEQFF. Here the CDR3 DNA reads TGTGCCAGCAGCTTTGGCTTGAATGAGCAGTTCTTC. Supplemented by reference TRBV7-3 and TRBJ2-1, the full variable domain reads GAGVSQTPSNKVTEKGKYVELRCDPISGHTALYWYRQSLGQGPEFLIYFQGTGAADDSGLPNDRFFAVRPEGSVSTLKIQRTERGDSAVYLCASSFGLNEQFFGPGTRLTVL.

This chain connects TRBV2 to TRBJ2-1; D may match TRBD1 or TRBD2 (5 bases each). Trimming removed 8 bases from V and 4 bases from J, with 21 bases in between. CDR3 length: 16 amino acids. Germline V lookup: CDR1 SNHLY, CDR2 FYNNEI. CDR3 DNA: TGTGCCAGCCTCGACCGGGACCCTATTAGATACAATGAGCAGTTCTTC. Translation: CASLDRDPIRYNEQFF.

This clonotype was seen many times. DNA of the CDR3: TGTGCCAGCAGCCACAACAATGAGCAGTTCTTC. Its translation: CASSHNNEQFF. The rearrangement links TRBV7-9 to TRBJ2-1, with D unclear. CDR1 is SEHNR and CDR2 is FQNEAQ in the germline V gene (reference sequence). The CDR3 length is 11 residues. Trimming stripped 5 bases from V and 5 bases from J, with 4 bases between.

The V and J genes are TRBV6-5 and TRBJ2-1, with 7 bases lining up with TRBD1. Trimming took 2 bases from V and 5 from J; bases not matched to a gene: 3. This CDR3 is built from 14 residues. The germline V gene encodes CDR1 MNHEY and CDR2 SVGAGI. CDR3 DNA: TGTGCCAGCAGTTACGGGGACAGCAACAATGAGCAGTTCTTC. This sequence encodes CASSYGDSNNEQFF.

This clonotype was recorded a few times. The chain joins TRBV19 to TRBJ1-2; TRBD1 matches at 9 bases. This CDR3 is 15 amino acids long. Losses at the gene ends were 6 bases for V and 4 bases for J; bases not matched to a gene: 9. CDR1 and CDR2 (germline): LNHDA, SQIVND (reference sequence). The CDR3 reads CASRKTGGAGYGYTF. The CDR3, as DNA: TGTGCCAGTAGGAAAACAGGGGGCGCCGGCTATGGCTACACCTTC.

Here the CDR3 reads CASASDTSATGELFF. Written as DNA, the CDR3 is TGTGCCAGCGCTTCCGACACTAGTGCCACCGGGGAGCTGTTTTTT. The V call is TRBV2, the J call TRBJ2-2, with D maybe TRBD2 (5 bases). The V gene's germline CDR1 is SNHLY and CDR2 FYNNEI. Trimming stripped 8 bases from V and 4 bases from J, with 17 bases between. The CDR3 has 15 amino acids.

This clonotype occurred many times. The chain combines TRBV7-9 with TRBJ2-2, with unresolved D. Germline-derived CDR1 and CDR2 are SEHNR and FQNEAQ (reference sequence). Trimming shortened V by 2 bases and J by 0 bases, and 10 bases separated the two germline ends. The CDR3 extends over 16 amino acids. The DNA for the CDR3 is TGTGCCAGCAGCTTATCGGGCCATTCGAACACCGGGGAGCTGTTTTTT. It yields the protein CASSLSGHSNTGELFF.

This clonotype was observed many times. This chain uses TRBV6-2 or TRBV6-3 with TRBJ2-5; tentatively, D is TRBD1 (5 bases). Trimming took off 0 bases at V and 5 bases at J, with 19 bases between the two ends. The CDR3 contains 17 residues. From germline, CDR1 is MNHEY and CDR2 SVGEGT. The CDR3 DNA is TGTGCCAGCAGTTACTCGAATAACTGGGGCGATTCGGAGACCCAGTACTTC. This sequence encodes CASSYSNNWGDSETQYF.